These T cell receptor beta chains were read from a single sample in a study of cytomegalovirus exposure and HLA in healthy donors. Only in-frame clones appear in the TCRdb table, and some are missing; sequencing was by immunoSEQ multiplex PCR. Of some 180,000 clones listed, roughly three quarters are singletons. The material sequenced was PBMCs. These receptors were collected from a woman in her thirties in good health and CMV-seropositive. CDR3s include the opening cysteine and the closing phenylalanine or tryptophan. Fields, in order: V gene, D gene, J gene, clone size, CDR3 DNA, CDR3 protein. D genes are given only for firm matches. Clone size is given for some rows only: seen once, a few or many times, or a class if the clone is expanded.

TRBV27,TRBD1,TRBJ2-7,-,TGTGCCAGCAGTCCCGCTTTGGGACAGGGGGCGCGGGAGCAGTACTTC,CASSPALGQGAREQYF
TRBV2,-,TRBJ1-5,-,TGTGCCAGCAGTGAAGAGGCAGGCCCCCAGCCCCAGCATTTT,CASSEEAGPQPQHF
TRBV4-3,TRBD2,TRBJ2-5,-,TGCGCCAGCAGCCAAGTTTCTAGCGGGGGAGGTCTCCAAGAGACCCAGTACTTC,CASSQVSSGGGLQETQYF
TRBV19,-,TRBJ1-2,few,TGTGCCAGTAGTATACCTACAGGGCCCGACGGCTACACCTTC,CASSIPTGPDGYTF
TRBV10-3,TRBD2,TRBJ2-7,once,TGTGCCATCAGTTTGACTAGCGGGGGGGCGAAGGGCTACGAGCAGTACTTC,CAISLTSGGAKGYEQYF
TRBV11-2,-,TRBJ2-7,-,TGTGCCAGCAGCTTAGGGAGAGGGGGATGGAGCTCCTACGAGCAGTACTTC,CASSLGRGGWSSYEQYF
TRBV9,TRBD2,TRBJ2-7,-,TGTGCCAGCAGCGATAGCGGGGGGGCCCTTGGCGAGCAGTACTTC,CASSDSGGALGEQYF
TRBV13,-,TRBJ2-1,-,TGTGCCAGCAGGAGAGGGCTGGGCTCGGTGTACAATGAGCAGTTCTTC,CASRRGLGSVYNEQFF
TRBV28,TRBD1,TRBJ1-1,-,TGTGCCAGCAGTCCCGGGACAGTAATCCTTTCTGGCAGGGCTTTCTTT,CASSPGTVILSGRAFF
TRBV9,TRBD1,TRBJ1-5,-,TGTGCCAGCAGCCGGGACAGGGGCGGTCAGCCCCAGCATTTT,CASSRDRGGQPQHF
TRBV28,TRBD1,TRBJ2-7,-,TGTGCCAGCAGTTTACCAGGACAGGGAGGCCACGAGCAGTACTTC,CASSLPGQGGHEQYF
TRBV7-2,-,TRBJ2-3,-,TGTGCCAGCAGTTACTACACAGATACGCAGTATTTT,CASSYYTDTQYF
TRBV10-3,-,TRBJ1-5,-,TGTGCCATCACCAGGGATAGCAATCAGCCCCAGCATTTT,CAITRDSNQPQHF
TRBV7-9,-,TRBJ2-7,-,TGTGCCAGCAGCTTAGGGACAGTGTACGAGCAGTACTTC,CASSLGTVYEQYF
TRBV19,-,TRBJ2-5,-,TGTGCCAGTAGTATCCTCCTTTCCTCAGGGCACCAAGAGACCCAGTACTTC,CASSILLSSGHQETQYF
TRBV6-5,TRBD2,TRBJ2-7,-,TGTGCCAGCAGTTATTCTCTAGCGGGGCAAACCTACGAGCAGTACTTC,CASSYSLAGQTYEQYF
TRBV11-3,-,TRBJ2-2,-,TGTGCCAGCAGCTTAGCCCGAACTATGGGACTTTACGGTGGGGAGCTGTTTTTT,CASSLARTMGLYGGELFF
TRBV5-4,-,TRBJ2-1,few,TGTGCCAGCAGCTTGGAGAGGAATACCTACAATGAGCAGTTCTTC,CASSLERNTYNEQFF
TRBV11-3,TRBD2,TRBJ2-1,-,TGTGCCAGCAGCCACGTTAGCGGGGGGGCCGATGAGCAGTTCTTC,CASSHVSGGADEQFF